What follows are 15 T cell receptor beta chains derived from one specimen sequenced in a study of T cell changes during pregnancy in multiple sclerosis. TCRdb's copy holds only in-frame clones and misses some; the assay was immunoSEQ multiplex PCR. This table has 60,000 to 75,000 clones, about 90% appearing once. Sequencing used peripheral blood, obtained after pregnancy. The receptors derive from a female donor with multiple sclerosis, enrolled in a pregnancy study.

V gene TRBV7-2 combines with J gene TRBJ2-3; D might be TRBD2 (5 bases). Germline-derived CDR1 and CDR2 are SGHTA and FQGNSA. V was clipped by 4 bases and J by 6 bases, with 14 bases between them. This CDR3 comprises 14 residues. The CDR3 DNA sequence: TGTGCCAGCAGCTCGATCGGGATTGGGGATACGCAGTATTTT. It is translated as CASSSIGIGDTQYF.

This clone was observed a handful of times. V is TRBV29-1 and J is TRBJ2-3, with 8 bases aligning to TRBD1. The CDR3 runs 13 residues. Germline V gene data show CDR1 as SQVTM and CDR2 as ANQGSEA. The junction had 0 bases not matched to a gene; V was cut back by 3 bases and J by 1 base. The CDR3 DNA sequence: TGCAGCGTTGAGGACAGGGGCACAGATACGCAGTATTTT. It yields the protein CSVEDRGTDTQYF.

This clone occurred once. The chain is built from TRBV5-1 and TRBJ2-5; 7 nucleotides match TRBD1. In germline, CDR1 is SGHRS, CDR2 YFSETQ. This CDR3 is 16 amino acids long. V lost 5 bases and J lost 5; bases outside the gene matches: 15. The CDR3: CASSKGARVEVETQYF. For the CDR3, the DNA is TGCGCCAGCAGTAAGGGGGCGCGTGTAGAGGTGGAGACCCAGTACTTC. The full variable domain, with the rest looked up from reference TRBV5-1 and TRBJ2-5, is KAGVTQTPRYLIKTRGQQVTLSCSPISGHRSVSWYQQTPGQGLQFLFEYFSETQRNKGNFPGRFSGRQFSNSRSEMNVSTLELGDSALYLCASSKGARVEVETQYFGPGTRLLVL.

This CDR3 is CSVRYSSYNEQFF. The CDR3 DNA follows: TGCAGCGTCCGTTACAGCTCCTACAATGAGCAGTTCTTC. The rearrangement links TRBV29-1 to TRBJ2-1; unclear D gene. CDR3 size: 13 residues. CDR1 is SQVTM and CDR2 is ANQGSEA in the germline V gene. V lost 6 bases, J lost 0 bases, and 9 bases lay in between.

The V call is TRBV4-2, the J call TRBJ2-3; 9 nucleotides align to TRBD1. The ends lost 2 bases at V and 4 bases at J; junction bases unmatched: 7. Germline-derived CDR1 and CDR2 are LGHNA and YNFKEQ. The CDR3 is 16 amino acids. CDR3 bases: TGTGCCAGCAGCCAACGGACAGGGGTTTATGCAGATACGCAGTATTTT. It is translated as CASSQRTGVYADTQYF.

This rearrangement joins TRBV10-1 to TRBJ1-1; tentative D call: TRBD1 (5 bases). This CDR3 has 17 amino acids. Trimming pared 6 bases from V and 1 base from J, leaving 21 bases between. CDR1 is WNHNN and CDR2 is SYGVQD in the germline V gene (reference sequence). The CDR3 region is CASRQVFRAYGNTEAFF. The CDR3 nucleotides read TGCGCCAGCAGACAGGTTTTTAGGGCATATGGGAACACTGAAGCTTTCTTT.

This sequence joins TRBV11-2 and TRBJ1-1; a weak D match, TRBD1 (5 bases). CDR1 and CDR2 from the germline V gene are SGHAT and FQNNGV. Between the trimmed V and J ends, which lost 2 bases and 1 base, there was a span of 8 bases. This CDR3 spans 14 amino acids. The DNA for the CDR3 is TGTGCCAGCAGCTTATTTCAGGGGAACACTGAAGCTTTCTTT. Protein: CASSLFQGNTEAFF.

The V call is TRBV30, the J call TRBJ2-3; D remains ambiguous. Deletions cut 0 bases from V and 8 bases from J, with 15 bases between. Germline values: CDR1 GTSNPN, CDR2 SVGIG (reference sequence). CDR3 size: 14 residues. The CDR3 reads CAWSVVVRRSTQYF. DNA for the CDR3: TGTGCCTGGAGTGTGGTGGTCCGCCGTAGTACGCAGTATTTT.

The chain joins TRBV4-1 to TRBJ1-5; the D gene is possibly TRBD1 (5 bases). The CDR3 sequence is 15 residues long. Between the trimmed V and J ends, which lost 3 bases and 0 bases, there was a span of 9 bases. In germline, CDR1 is MGHRA, CDR2 YSYEKL. CDR3 residues: CASSQRGDSNQPQHF. The CDR3 DNA reads as TGCGCCAGCAGCCAGCGGGGGGATAGCAATCAGCCCCAGCATTTT.

CDR3 nucleotide sequence: TGTGCCAGCAGTGACCGGGGATTTAGCACAGATACGCAGTATTTT. It yields the protein CASSDRGFSTDTQYF. J is TRBJ2-3 and V is TRBV6-4; possible D gene TRBD2, 5 bases. Between the trimmed V and J ends, which lost 2 bases and 0 bases, there was a span of 9 bases. Per the germline V gene, CDR1 is MRHNA and CDR2 is SNTAGT. The CDR3 extends over 15 amino acids.

V is TRBV23-1 and J is TRBJ1-2; D uncertain. TRBV23-1 qualifies as an ORF whose function is uncertain. The CDR3 runs to 11 residues. Trimming removed 5 bases from V and 8 bases from J, with 9 bases in between. CDR3 sequence reads: CASSRRAGYTF. The CDR3 nucleotides are TGCGCCAGCAGTAGGCGGGCGGGCTACACCTTC.

The chain employs TRBV29-1 and TRBJ2-3; 10 bases are a match to TRBD2. Unmatched junction bases numbered 8, after V lost 7 bases and J lost 4 bases. The CDR3 runs to 14 residues. CDR1 is SQVTM, CDR2 ANQGSEA, per germline. CDR3 in DNA: TGCAGCGCCCCGGGAGGACTAGCGGCAGATACGCAGTATTTT. The encoded protein is CSAPGGLAADTQYF.

This chain uses TRBV5-1 with TRBJ1-3; possible D gene TRBD1, 5 bases. Germline CDR1 reads SGHRS; CDR2 reads YFSETQ. This CDR3 is 16 amino acids long. Trimming took 0 bases from V and 0 from J, leaving 10 bases between them. The CDR3: CASSLAGGYSGNTIYF. As DNA, the CDR3 is TGCGCCAGCAGCTTGGCCGGGGGTTACTCTGGAAACACCATATATTTT.

The chain links TRBV28 to TRBJ2-3, with TRBD1 identical over 7 bases. CDR1 MDHEN and CDR2 SYDVKM come from the germline V gene. This CDR3 contains 18 residues. With V trimmed by 2 bases and J by 2 bases, 13 bases remained unmatched. Here the CDR3 reads CASSLSGQEGFFTDTQYF. The CDR3 nucleotides are TGTGCCAGCAGTTTAAGCGGACAGGAAGGTTTTTTCACAGATACGCAGTATTTT. Drawing the rest from reference TRBV28 and TRBJ2-3, the complete variable domain is DVKVTQSSRYLVKRTGEKVFLECVQDMDHENMFWYRQDPGLGLRLIYFSYDVKMKEKGDIPEGYSVSREKKERFSLILESASTNQTSMYLCASSLSGQEGFFTDTQYFGPGTRLTVL.

J is TRBJ1-2 and V is TRBV10-1; TRBD1 matches at 7 bases. The length of the CDR3 is 14 residues. The ends lost 0 bases at V and 4 bases at J; junction bases unmatched: 2. Germline V gene lookup returns CDR1 WNHNN and CDR2 SYGVQD (reference sequence). The CDR3 DNA is TGCGCCAGCAGTGAGTCGGGACAGCCCTATGGCTACACCTTC. Translating it yields CASSESGQPYGYTF.